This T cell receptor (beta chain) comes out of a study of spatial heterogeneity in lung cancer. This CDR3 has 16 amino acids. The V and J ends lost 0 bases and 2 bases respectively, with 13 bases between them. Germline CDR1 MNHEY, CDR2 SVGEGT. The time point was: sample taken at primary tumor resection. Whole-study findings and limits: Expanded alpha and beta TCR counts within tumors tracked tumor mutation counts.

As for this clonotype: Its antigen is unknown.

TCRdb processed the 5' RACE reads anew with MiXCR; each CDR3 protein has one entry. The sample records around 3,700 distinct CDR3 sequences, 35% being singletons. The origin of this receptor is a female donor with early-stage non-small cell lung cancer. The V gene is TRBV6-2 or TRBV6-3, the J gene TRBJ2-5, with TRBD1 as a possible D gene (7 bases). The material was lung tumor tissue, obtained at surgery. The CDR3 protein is CASSYSEGQRQETQYF. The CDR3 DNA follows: TGTGCCAGCAGTTACTCGGAGGGACAGAGACAAGAGACCCAGTACTTC.